One sample yielded the 29 T cell receptor beta chains listed below, sequenced in a study of molecular identifiers for immune sequencing clone quantification. From the PCR reads, TCRdb called clonotypes with MiXCR, one entry per CDR3 protein. The sample consists of about 320,000 distinct CDR3 sequences, about 22% of them appearing once. The sequenced sample consisted of naive CD8+ T cells from blood, with Jurkat cell RNA spiked in. Subset in this sample: FACS-sorted CD8+CD4-CCR7+CD45RA+ naive T cells. These receptor sequences come from a human donor in good health. Some libraries in this study had Jurkat cell RNA spiked in.

Comments on this clonotype: A read error may be the cause here, since a much bigger clone is one base away. The CDR3 carries no conserved terminal phenylalanine or tryptophan, so it likely arises from a read error. The chain uses TRBV15 and TRBJ1-5; tentative D call: TRBD1 (6 bases). This CDR3 has 14 residues. The V and J ends lost 0 bases and 7 bases respectively, with 10 bases between them. Looked up from germline, CDR1 is LNHNV and CDR2 is YYDKDF (reference sequence). CDR3 nucleotide sequence: TGTGCCACCAGCAGAGATCGGGGGGCCCAGCCCCAGCATCTT. Its translation is CATSRDRGAQPQHL.

This clonotype has a count of ten or more. The genes are TRBV27 and TRBJ2-4; D is ambiguous. Looked up from germline, CDR1 is MNHEY and CDR2 is SMNVEV (reference sequence). The CDR3 is 14 amino acids. Trimming removed 2 bases at V and 0 bases at J, with 5 bases between. CDR3 sequence reads: CASSLGTAKNIQYF. CDR3 nucleotides: TGTGCCAGCAGTTTAGGAACAGCCAAAAACATTCAGTACTTC.

There are a few counts of this clonotype. The gene calls are TRBV2 and TRBJ2-1; 12 bases align to TRBD2. The CDR3 covers 21 residues. Losses at the gene ends were 6 bases for V and 3 bases for J; bases not matched to a gene: 21. Germline V CDR1 and CDR2: SNHLY, FYNNEI. The chain's CDR3 is CASRASVEGLAGPRIYNEQFF. The CDR3 DNA reads as TGTGCCAGCAGAGCCTCAGTGGAGGGACTAGCGGGCCCGAGGATCTACAATGAGCAGTTCTTC.

This clonotype showed up many times. The chain combines TRBV2 with TRBJ2-7; 7 bases fit TRBD1. The V segment lost 6 bases and the J segment 1 base; nucleotides outside the gene matches: 6. Looked up from germline, CDR1 is SNHLY and CDR2 is FYNNEI. This CDR3 comprises 14 residues. The CDR3 DNA reads TGTGCCAGCAGAACTCAGGGGGAATCCTACGAGCAGTACTTC. It is translated as CASRTQGESYEQYF.

In its sample, this clonotype was seen a few times. A junction end diverges from the germline sequence, so it may reflect a read error. The rearrangement links TRBV19 to TRBJ2-7; 7 nucleotides match TRBD2. Per germline, CDR1 LNHDA and CDR2 SQIVND (reference sequence). The CDR3 totals 14 residues. CDR3 bases: TGTGCAAGTAGGTGGCGGGGGAGCTCCTACGAGCAGTACTTC. Amino acids: CASRWRGSSYEQYF. Supplemented by reference TRBV19 and TRBJ2-7, the full variable domain reads DGGITQSPKYLFRKEGQNVTLSCEQNLNHDAMYWYRQDPGQGLRLIYYSQIVNDFQKGDIAEGYSVSREKKESFPLTVTSAQKNPTAFYLCASRWRGSSYEQYFGPGTRLTVT.

This clonotype was seen a handful of times. The chain carries TRBV18 and TRBJ2-7; unclear D gene. Deletions cut 5 bases from V and 6 bases from J, with 14 bases between. The germline gives CDR1 KGHSH, CDR2 LQKENI. The CDR3 totals 13 residues. The DNA for the CDR3 is TGTGCCAGCTCAACTACTGGGTTAGTCGAGCAGTACTTC. The encoded protein is CASSTTGLVEQYF.

This clonotype showed up many times. The junction departs from germline at one end; a sequencing error may be responsible. This chain joins TRBV2 and TRBJ1-1, with D tentatively TRBD1 (5 bases). Germline CDR1 is SNHLY and CDR2 is FYNNEI. The CDR3 loop spans 13 amino acids. The CDR3 bases are TGTGCCAGCAGAGAAGGGGCCGGAACTGAAGCTTTCTTT. It codes for CASREGAGTEAFF.

This clonotype has at least ten counts. Given a much more abundant clone one base away, this may be a read error. The V gene is TRBV12-3 or TRBV12-4, the J gene TRBJ1-1; TRBD1 is a possible D gene (5 bases). Trimming took off 6 bases at V and 1 base at J, with 9 bases between the two ends. The CDR3 contains 13 residues. Written as DNA, the CDR3 is TGTGCCAGCAGCTTCGGACAGAACACTGAAGCTTTCTTT. Translating gives CASSFGQNTEAFF.

This clonotype was found many times. V is TRBV7-2 and J is TRBJ2-2; no definite D call. The V gene's germline CDR1 is SGHTA and CDR2 FQGNSA. V was shortened by 2 bases and J by 7 bases, with 14 bases between the two germline ends. This CDR3 is built from 15 residues. The CDR3 coding sequence is TGTGCCAGCAGCTTAATGGTCGGGTTGGGCGGGGAGCTGTTTTTT. Protein sequence: CASSLMVGLGGELFF.

The chain links TRBV2 to TRBJ1-1; the D is unclear. CDR3 size: 16 residues. Trimming removed 1 base from V and 3 bases from J, with 15 bases in between. CDR1 is SNHLY and CDR2 is FYNNEI in the germline V gene. In nucleotides, the CDR3 is TGTGCCAGCAGTGAAGGACGGGAAGGGATTGACACTGAAGCTTTCTTT. Residues: CASSEGREGIDTEAFF.

In its sample, this clonotype was seen many times. The chain recombines TRBV30 with TRBJ1-1; D gene ambiguous. The germline gives CDR1 GTSNPN, CDR2 SVGIG (reference sequence). The CDR3 covers 12 residues. V was cut by 4 bases and J by 4 bases, with 10 bases left in between. CDR3 region: CAWMVASTEAFF. The CDR3 nucleotides are TGTGCCTGGATGGTCGCCAGCACTGAAGCTTTCTTT.

This clonotype was counted only a few times. The V call is TRBV20-1, the J call TRBJ2-7; tentatively, D is TRBD1 (6 bases). V lost 0 bases and J lost 2, with 11 bases in between. Germline V lookup: CDR1 DFQATT, CDR2 SNEGSKA (reference sequence). The CDR3 spans 14 residues. The CDR3 loop is CSARDVEGAYEQYF. CDR3 coding DNA: TGCAGTGCTAGAGATGTCGAGGGGGCCTACGAGCAGTACTTC.

A note on this clonotype: A much larger clone differs by one base, so this may be a read error. This chain joins TRBV5-1 and TRBJ2-3; TRBD2 might be the D (5 bases). The CDR3 contains 16 residues. V was shortened by 0 bases and J by 2 bases, with 13 bases between the two germline ends. Germline CDR1 is SGHRS and CDR2 is YFSETQ. CDR3 coding DNA: TGCGCCAGCAGCTTGGTCCAGCCCGGGGTCACAGATACGCAGTATTTT. Translated: CASSLVQPGVTDTQYF.

This sequence joins TRBV10-3 and TRBJ2-6; D tentatively fits TRBD1 or TRBD2 (6 bases each). Per the germline V gene, CDR1 is ENHRY and CDR2 is SYGVKD. This CDR3 is 16 amino acids long. Trimming removed 3 bases from V and 4 bases from J, with 13 bases in between. Here the CDR3 DNA reads TGTGCCATCAGTGATCCGGGGGCGATGGGGGCCAACGTCCTGACTTTC. Its protein is CAISDPGAMGANVLTF.

This clonotype was observed at least ten times. V usage is TRBV30 and J usage is TRBJ1-5; 8 nucleotides match TRBD1. Trimming at V came to 0 bases and at J to 7 bases, leaving 8 bases not matched to a gene. This CDR3 spans 15 amino acids. The germline V gene has CDR1 GTSNPN and CDR2 SVGIG (reference sequence). The CDR3 loop is CAWSVGQGARQPQHF. The CDR3 DNA follows: TGTGCCTGGAGTGTGGGGCAGGGGGCACGACAGCCCCAGCATTTT.

This clonotype came up many times. This chain uses TRBV30 with TRBJ2-1; 9 bases fit TRBD2. Germline CDR1 GTSNPN, CDR2 SVGIG (reference sequence). The CDR3 spans 13 residues. The junction had 3 bases not matched to a gene; V was cut back by 4 bases and J by 5 bases. CDR3 loop: CAWTSGNNNEQFF. In nucleotides, the CDR3 is TGTGCCTGGACTAGCGGGAACAACAATGAGCAGTTCTTC. Full variable domain (missing parts from reference TRBV30 and TRBJ2-1): SQTIHQWPATLVQPVGSPLSLECTVEGTSNPNLYWYRQAAGRGLQLLFYSVGIGQISSEVPQNLSASRPQDRQFILSSKKLLLSDSGFYLCAWTSGNNNEQFFGPGTRLTVL.

Many counts were recorded for this clonotype. This chain uses TRBV20-1 with TRBJ2-7; D is uncertain. CDR1 DFQATT and CDR2 SNEGSKA come from the germline V gene (reference sequence). This CDR3 spans 13 amino acids. V was pared by 5 bases and J by 3 bases, with 14 bases between. The CDR3 here is CSAYRKELYEQYF. The CDR3 DNA follows: TGCAGTGCTTACCGTAAAGAACTCTACGAGCAGTACTTC.

This clonotype has a count of ten or more. The chain is built from TRBV29-1 and TRBJ2-7; the match to TRBD2 covers 7 bases. Trimming cost V 4 bases and J 4 bases; bases outside gene matches: 4. This CDR3 region has 12 residues. The V gene's germline CDR1 is SQVTM and CDR2 ANQGSEA. The CDR3 DNA sequence: TGCAGCGTTGTTGGGGGGGAGTACGAGCAGTACTTC. Translated: CSVVGGEYEQYF.

This clonotype was recorded many times. The chain joins TRBV20-1 to TRBJ2-7; TRBD1 matches 11 bases. V lost 6 bases and J lost 2; bases outside the gene matches: 6. CDR3 size: 14 residues. Per germline, CDR1 DFQATT and CDR2 SNEGSKA (reference sequence). The CDR3 loop reads CSAKGTGGTYEQYF. CDR3 sequence (DNA): TGCAGTGCCAAAGGGACAGGGGGTACCTACGAGCAGTACTTC.

This clonotype was seen a few times. The rearrangement links TRBV2 to TRBJ1-5; no clear D. V was cut by 3 bases and J by 0 bases, with 9 bases left in between. CDR3 length: 15 residues. The V gene's germline CDR1 is SNHLY and CDR2 FYNNEI. The CDR3 DNA is TGTGCCAGCAGTGATAACAGCAATAGCAATCAGCCCCAGCATTTT. Protein: CASSDNSNSNQPQHF.

The CDR3 coding sequence is TGTGCCAGCAGTTTAGAGGGACTTCAGGCGTATTTT. Protein product: CASSLEGLQAYF. The V call is TRBV12-3 or TRBV12-4, the J call TRBJ2-3; a possible D gene is TRBD2 (6 bases). The CDR3 spans 12 residues. The germline V and J ends were trimmed by 1 base and 14 bases, with 13 bases remaining between them.

This clonotype was observed a few times. A much larger clone is a single base away; this may be a read error. This chain links TRBV15 with TRBJ2-7; 7 bases agree with TRBD1. Looked up from germline, CDR1 is LNHNV and CDR2 is YYDKDF (reference sequence). The CDR3 covers 14 residues. CDR3 sequence reads: CATGSHRGTYEQYF. DNA of the CDR3: TGTGCCACCGGCAGCCACAGGGGTACCTACGAGCAGTACTTC. Combining the CDR3 with reference TRBV15 and TRBJ2-7 gives the whole variable domain DAMVIQNPRYQVTQFGKPVTLSCSQTLNHNVMYWYQQKSSQAPKLLFHYYDKDFNNEADTPDNFQSRRPNTSFCFLDIRSPGLGDTAMYLCATGSHRGTYEQYFGPGTRLTVT.

With respect to this clonotype: A much larger clone differs from this one at a single base, so this may be a read error. The chain is built from TRBV19 and TRBJ2-3; D may be TRBD1 (5 bases). The CDR3 extends over 14 amino acids. In germline, CDR1 is LNHDA, CDR2 SQIVND (reference sequence). The CDR3 bases are TGTGCCAGTAGTATCGGGTTGGACACAGATACGCAGTGTTTT. It is translated as CASSIGLDTDTQCF.

This chain uses TRBV4-1 with TRBJ2-2; D may correspond to TRBD1 or TRBD2 (7 bases each). Germline V gene sequence: CDR1 MGHRA, CDR2 YSYEKL. The CDR3 has 16 residues. The germline V and J ends were trimmed by 2 bases and 4 bases, with 14 bases remaining between them. The CDR3 nucleotides read TGCGCCAGCAGCCAAAGGGAGGGGGCGGGCACCGGGGAGCTGTTTTTT. This translates into CASSQREGAGTGELFF.

This clonotype was detected ten times or more. This chain connects TRBV6-1 to TRBJ2-1; tentatively, D is TRBD2 (6 bases). This CDR3 region has 15 residues. The V gene's germline CDR1 is MNHNS and CDR2 SASEGT. V shed 4 bases and J shed 4 bases, with 14 bases lying between them. The CDR3 DNA is TGTGCCAGCAGTGCAACGGGGGTACCATACAATGAGCAGTTCTTC. Amino acids: CASSATGVPYNEQFF.

This clonotype was detected many times. The chain links TRBV29-1 to TRBJ2-2; 7 bases are a match to TRBD2. Germline assignment: CDR1 SQVTM and CDR2 ANQGSEA. This CDR3 is built from 14 residues. With V trimmed by 2 bases and J by 2 bases, 2 bases remained unmatched. CDR3: CSVERLANTGELFF. The CDR3 bases are TGCAGCGTTGAACGACTAGCTAACACCGGGGAGCTGTTTTTT.

This clonotype showed up many times. The chain carries TRBV5-6 and TRBJ1-3; no definite D call. With 0 bases removed from V and 6 bases from J, the gap between germline ends came to 7 bases. The CDR3 has 13 amino acids. Germline values: CDR1 SGHDT, CDR2 YYEEEE. CDR3 loop: CASSLGSSNTIYF. CDR3 DNA: TGTGCCAGCAGCTTGGGTTCCTCAAACACCATATATTTT.

Note on this clonotype: Since a much larger clone is just one base distant, this may be a read error. The rearrangement links TRBV11-2 to TRBJ2-1; 8 bases map to TRBD1. After removal of 8 bases from V and 12 bases from J, the junction contained 15 bases not matched to a gene. Germline loops: CDR1 SGHAT, CDR2 FQNNGV. The CDR3 spans 14 residues. The CDR3 is CASGVDRGARRQFF. The CDR3 coding sequence is TGTGCCAGCGGCGTCGACAGGGGCGCGCGTCGGCAGTTCTTC. The complete variable domain, with remaining parts taken from reference TRBV11-2 and TRBJ2-1, reads EAGVAQSPRYKIIEKRQSVAFWCNPISGHATLYWYQQILGQGPKLLIQFQNNGVVDDSQLPKDRFSAERLKGVDSTLKIQPAKLEDSAVYLCASGVDRGARRQFFGPGTRLTVL.

This clonotype has only a few counts. The chain is built from TRBV6-2 or TRBV6-3 and TRBJ2-7; D call uncertain. CDR3 size: 14 residues. V was trimmed by 6 bases and J by 6 bases, leaving 18 bases between them. The germline CDR1 and CDR2 sequences are MNHEY and SVGEGT. CDR3 loop: CASSSPDSWAEQYF. The CDR3 DNA sequence: TGTGCCAGCAGCTCTCCAGACTCCTGGGCCGAGCAGTACTTC.